This T cell receptor (beta chain) was identified in a study of shared clonotypes between healthy human individuals. Study details: Three plates each covered CD4 naive and memory; CD8 naive two, CD8 memory one.

An assay was performed, and its level was deep. Several immunoSEQ 96-well plates shared each subset's DNA, each plate a replicate. Produced via immunoSEQ multiplex PCR; TCRdb's table is partial and in-frame only. This sample has over a million clones, with 78% found just once. Germline assignment: CDR1 SGHRS and CDR2 YFSETQ. Trimming took 3 bases from V and 0 from J; bases not matched to a gene: 5. CDR3 length: 15 amino acids. It was into CD45RA+ naive and CD45RA-negative memory subsets that the CD4+ cells were split. The receptor comes from a man between 18 and 29 years old in good health. Some clones in this sample may be carry-over from other donors' samples. Sample: memory CD4+ T cells from PBMCs. As to subset: CD45RA-negative fraction. The rearrangement joins TRBV5-1 to TRBJ2-7, with 8 bases lining up with TRBD1. Written as DNA, the CDR3 is TGCGCCAGCAGCTGGCGGACAGGGCCCTCCTACGAGCAGTACTTC. Residues: CASSWRTGPSYEQYF.